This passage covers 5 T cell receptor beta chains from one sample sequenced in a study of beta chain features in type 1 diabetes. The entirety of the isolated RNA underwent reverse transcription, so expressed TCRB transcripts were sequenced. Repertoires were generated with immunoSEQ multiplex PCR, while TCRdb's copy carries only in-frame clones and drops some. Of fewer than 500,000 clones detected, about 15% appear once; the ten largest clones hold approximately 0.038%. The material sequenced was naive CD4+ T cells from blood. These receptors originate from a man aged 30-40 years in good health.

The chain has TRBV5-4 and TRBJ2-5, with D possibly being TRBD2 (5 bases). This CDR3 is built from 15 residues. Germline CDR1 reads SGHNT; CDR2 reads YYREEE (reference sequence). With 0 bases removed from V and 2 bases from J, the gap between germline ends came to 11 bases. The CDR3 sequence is CASSLDTGGQETQYF. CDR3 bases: TGTGCCAGCAGCTTGGATACTGGCGGGCAAGAGACCCAGTACTTC.

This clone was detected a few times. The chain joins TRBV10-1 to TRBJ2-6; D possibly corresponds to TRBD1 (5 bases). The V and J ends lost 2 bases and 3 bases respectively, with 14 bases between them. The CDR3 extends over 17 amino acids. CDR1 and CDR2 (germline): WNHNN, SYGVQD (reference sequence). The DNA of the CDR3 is TGCGCCAGCAGTGAGGAGAGCAGGGCAAATGGGGCCAACGTCCTGACTTTC. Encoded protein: CASSEESRANGANVLTF.

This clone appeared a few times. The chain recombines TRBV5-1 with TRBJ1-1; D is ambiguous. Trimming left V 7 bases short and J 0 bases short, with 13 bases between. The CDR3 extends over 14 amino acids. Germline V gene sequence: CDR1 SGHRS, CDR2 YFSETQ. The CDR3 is CASASGYLNTEAFF. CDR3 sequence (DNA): TGCGCCAGCGCCAGCGGGTACTTGAACACTGAAGCTTTCTTT.

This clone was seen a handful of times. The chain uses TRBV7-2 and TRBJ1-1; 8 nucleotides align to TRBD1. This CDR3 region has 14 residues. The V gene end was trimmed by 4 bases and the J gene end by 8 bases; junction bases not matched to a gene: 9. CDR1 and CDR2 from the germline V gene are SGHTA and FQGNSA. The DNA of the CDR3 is TGTGCCAGCAGCTCACGTAGAACAGGGGGAGAAGCTTTCTTT. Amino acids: CASSSRRTGGEAFF.

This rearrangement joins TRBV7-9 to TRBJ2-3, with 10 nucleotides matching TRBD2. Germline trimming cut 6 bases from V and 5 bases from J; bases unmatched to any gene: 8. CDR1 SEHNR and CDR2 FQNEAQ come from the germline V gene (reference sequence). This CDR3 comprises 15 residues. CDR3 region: CASRSSSGSGDTQYF. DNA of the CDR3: TGTGCCAGCAGATCCTCTAGCGGGAGTGGAGATACGCAGTATTTT.